These 26 T cell receptor beta chains share one sample of origin, sequenced in a study of blood T cell repertoires in COVID-19. The method was immunoSEQ multiplex PCR; TCRdb's version includes in-frame clones alone and lacks a portion of them. There are roughly 240,000 clones in the sample; 90% occur only once, and about 0.95% lies in the top ten. The specimen was PBMCs or T cells enriched from blood (not recorded which). These receptor sequences come from a man aged 45-65 years who had been exposed to COVID-19.

The genes are TRBV28 and TRBJ2-5, with D perhaps TRBD2 (7 bases). This CDR3 spans 15 amino acids. The V gene lost 3 bases and the J gene lost 4 bases, with 15 bases spanning the gap. Germline V gene sequence: CDR1 MDHEN, CDR2 SYDVKM. In DNA, the CDR3 is TGTGCCAGCAGTTTCCTGGTTGGGGGGGCAGAGACCCAGTACTTC. Translating it yields CASSFLVGGAETQYF.

V and J are TRBV18 and TRBJ1-5; D is uncertain. CDR1 is KGHSH and CDR2 is LQKENI in the germline V gene. The CDR3 extends over 13 amino acids. V lost 3 bases and J lost 4, with 7 bases in between. CDR3 DNA: TGTGCCAGCTCACCGTACTTAAATCAGCCCCAGCATTTT. Translation gives CASSPYLNQPQHF.

The chain carries TRBV7-6 and TRBJ2-1; no definite D call. Germline lookup yields CDR1 SGHVS and CDR2 FNYEAQ. CDR3 length: 12 amino acids. V was cut by 4 bases and J by 2 bases, with 3 bases left in between. For the CDR3, the DNA is TGTGCCAGCAGCTCCGCCTACAATGAGCAGTTCTTC. Translated, it gives CASSSAYNEQFF.

V and J are TRBV4-1 and TRBJ2-1, with D perhaps matching TRBD2 (6 bases). The V gene lost 0 bases and the J gene lost 7 bases, with 10 bases spanning the gap. Germline V CDR1 and CDR2: MGHRA, YSYEKL. The CDR3 has 14 amino acids. The CDR3 reads CASSQDPGRNEQFF. The DNA for the CDR3 is TGCGCCAGCAGCCAAGATCCAGGGAGGAATGAGCAGTTCTTC.

This clone was seen a single time. The rearrangement uses TRBV5-1 and TRBJ2-3; a weak D match, TRBD2 (6 bases). The V and J ends lost 4 bases and 3 bases respectively, with 15 bases between them. This CDR3 comprises 15 residues. Germline V lookup: CDR1 SGHRS, CDR2 YFSETQ. The CDR3, as DNA: TGCGCCAGCAGCGTGGGTAGCGGAAAAACAGATACGCAGTATTTT. Amino acid sequence: CASSVGSGKTDTQYF.

This rearrangement joins TRBV11-2 to TRBJ1-2; D possibly corresponds to TRBD1 (5 bases). CDR3 length: 16 amino acids. V gave up 3 bases and J gave up 0 bases, with 14 bases separating them. Germline CDR1 reads SGHAT; CDR2 reads FQNNGV. The CDR3 region has the DNA TGTGCCAGCAGCTTGATGTCAGGGATTACTAACTATGGCTACACCTTC. As protein: CASSLMSGITNYGYTF.

This clone was counted once. The rearrangement links TRBV5-1 to TRBJ2-1; 7 bases align to TRBD2. Losses at the gene ends were 5 bases for V and 7 bases for J; bases not matched to a gene: 18. Germline CDR1 is SGHRS and CDR2 is YFSETQ. CDR3 length: 17 residues. As DNA, the CDR3 is TGCGCCAGCAGTCCGGCGGTCCTTGGCGGGAGCCTGAATGAGCAGTTCTTC. It specifies CASSPAVLGGSLNEQFF.

The chain recombines TRBV7-9 with TRBJ1-1; possibly TRBD1 for D (6 bases). The V gene lost 5 bases and the J gene lost 4 bases, with 14 bases spanning the gap. This CDR3 spans 14 amino acids. CDR1 SEHNR and CDR2 FQNEAQ come from the germline V gene (reference sequence). This CDR3 is CASSHNQGFTEAFF. The DNA of the CDR3 is TGTGCCAGCAGCCATAACCAGGGGTTCACTGAAGCTTTCTTT. The full variable domain, rest sourced from reference TRBV7-9 and TRBJ1-1, is DTGVSQNPRHKITKRGQNVTFRCDPISEHNRLYWYRQTLGQGPEFLTYFQNEAQLEKSRLLSDRFSAERPKGSFSTLEIQRTEQGDSAMYLCASSHNQGFTEAFFGQGTRLTVV.

The rearrangement uses TRBV12-5 and TRBJ1-5; TRBD1 agrees at 9 bases. Germline-derived CDR1 and CDR2 are LGHNT and FRNRAP. The CDR3 covers 19 residues. V lost 0 bases to trimming and J lost 2 bases; unmatched junction nucleotides: 11. The CDR3 spells CASGLVPTTGGLGNQPQHF. CDR3 coding DNA: TGTGCTAGTGGTTTGGTACCGACGACAGGGGGGTTAGGCAATCAGCCCCAGCATTTT. Using reference TRBV12-5 and TRBJ1-5 for the parts outside the CDR3, the full variable domain is DARVTQTPRHKVTEMGQEVTMRCQPILGHNTVFWYRQTMMQGLELLAYFRNRAPLDDSGMPKDRFSAEMPDATLATLKIQPSEPRDSAVYFCASGLVPTTGGLGNQPQHFGDGTRLSIL.

The chain employs TRBV13 and TRBJ2-7, with D unclear. V dropped 5 bases and J dropped 3 bases, with 5 bases sitting between them. CDR3 length: 11 amino acids. Looked up from germline, CDR1 is PRHDT and CDR2 is FYEKMQ (reference sequence). The CDR3 region has the DNA TGTGCCAGCAGCCTCAGCTACGAGCAGTACTTC. It is translated as CASSLSYEQYF.

V is TRBV19 and J is TRBJ1-5; 7 bases match TRBD1. The CDR3 extends over 16 amino acids. The junction had 10 bases not matched to a gene; V was cut back by 4 bases and J by 4 bases. CDR1 is LNHDA and CDR2 is SQIVND in the germline V gene (reference sequence). The CDR3 protein is CASSTLGQAPNQPQHF. CDR3 sequence (DNA): TGTGCCAGTAGTACACTAGGACAGGCGCCAAATCAGCCCCAGCATTTT.

The chain joins TRBV2 to TRBJ2-5; D gene unclear. CDR1 is SNHLY and CDR2 is FYNNEI in the germline V gene. V dropped 4 bases and J dropped 5 bases, with 5 bases sitting between them. The CDR3 contains 11 residues. This CDR3 reads CASSAYETQYF. The CDR3 nucleotides read TGTGCCAGCAGTGCCTACGAGACCCAGTACTTC.

The rearrangement links TRBV28 to TRBJ1-5, with D maybe TRBD1 (6 bases). Germline values: CDR1 MDHEN, CDR2 SYDVKM. This CDR3 spans 16 amino acids. V gave up 1 base and J gave up 2 bases, with 12 bases separating them. The CDR3, as DNA: TGTGCCAGCAGTTTATTATGGGACAACCGCAATCAGCCCCAGCATTTT. It encodes CASSLLWDNRNQPQHF.

The genes are TRBV24-1 and TRBJ2-2; TRBD1 matches 7 bases. The CDR3 runs 15 residues. J was trimmed by 0 bases and V by 6 bases; bases with no gene match: 3. Germline assignment: CDR1 KGHDR and CDR2 SFDVKD. The CDR3 DNA follows: TGTGCCACCAGTCGGACAGGAGCGAACACCGGGGAGCTGTTTTTT. Protein product: CATSRTGANTGELFF.

This chain links TRBV28 with TRBJ2-2; 8 bases are a match to TRBD1. CDR1 is MDHEN, CDR2 SYDVKM, per germline. Losses at the gene ends were 5 bases for V and 7 bases for J; bases not matched to a gene: 3. The length of the CDR3 is 13 residues. CDR3 nucleotide sequence: TGTGCCAGCAGTCGACAGGGGATCGGGGAGCTGTTTTTT. As protein: CASSRQGIGELFF.

The chain carries TRBV7-3 and TRBJ1-2, with D possibly being TRBD1 (5 bases). Germline V gives CDR1 SGHTA, CDR2 FQGTGA. The CDR3 runs 14 residues. Trimming removed 2 bases from V and 2 bases from J, with 9 bases in between. In DNA form, the CDR3 reads TGTGCCAGCAGCTTAGTCCCAGGGAACTATGGCTACACCTTC. Translating gives CASSLVPGNYGYTF.

The gene calls are TRBV5-5 and TRBJ2-1; 7 bases align to TRBD1. CDR1 SGHKS and CDR2 YYEKEE come from the germline V gene (reference sequence). The CDR3 consists of 15 residues. The junction had 7 bases not matched to a gene; V was cut back by 4 bases and J by 3 bases. The CDR3 loop reads CASSPTGDSYNEQFF. Here the CDR3 DNA reads TGTGCCAGCAGCCCCACAGGGGACAGCTACAATGAGCAGTTCTTC. Combining the CDR3 with reference TRBV5-5 and TRBJ2-1 gives the whole variable domain DAGVTQSPTHLIKTRGQQVTLRCSPISGHKSVSWYQQVLGQGPQFIFQYYEKEERGRGNFPDRFSARQFPNYSSELNVNALLLGDSALYLCASSPTGDSYNEQFFGPGTRLTVL.

The chain links TRBV6-4 to TRBJ2-3; D unresolved. In germline, CDR1 is MRHNA, CDR2 SNTAGT. V lost 4 bases to trimming and J lost 1 base, with 6 bases between them. The CDR3 is 13 residues long. Here the CDR3 DNA reads TGTGCCAGCAGTGTCGGAGGCACAGATACGCAGTATTTT. Its translation is CASSVGGTDTQYF.

V gene TRBV6-5 combines with J gene TRBJ1-1; 7 positions agree with TRBD1. V shed 11 bases, J shed 0 bases, and the junction held 12 bases outside the gene matches. Germline CDR1 is MNHEY and CDR2 is SVGAGI. The CDR3 has 15 amino acids. The CDR3: CAVDRAKILNTEAFF. CDR3 nucleotides: TGTGCCGTCGACAGGGCCAAGATATTGAACACTGAAGCTTTCTTT.

The CDR3 DNA reads as TGTGCCAGCAGCCAAGATCCAGGGTCTGAGTCCTACGAGCAGTACTTC. Residues: CASSQDPGSESYEQYF. This chain uses TRBV4-2 with TRBJ2-7; perhaps TRBD1 as D (5 bases). V was cut by 0 bases and J by 1 base, with 13 bases left in between. The length of the CDR3 is 16 residues. The germline gives CDR1 LGHNA, CDR2 YNFKEQ.

The chain links TRBV18 to TRBJ1-2; 7 nucleotides match TRBD1. Losses at the gene ends were 3 bases for V and 0 bases for J; bases not matched to a gene: 10. This CDR3 spans 17 amino acids. From germline, CDR1 is KGHSH and CDR2 LQKENI. The CDR3 region has the DNA TGTGCCAGCTCACCCGCCTGGACAGGACTCTCTAACTATGGCTACACCTTC. Protein product: CASSPAWTGLSNYGYTF.

As concerns this clone: Other DNA sequences within the sample encode an identical CDR3. V usage is TRBV5-5 and J usage is TRBJ1-2, with TRBD1 matching over 10 bases. The CDR3 is 14 amino acids. J gave up 4 bases and V 0 bases, and 0 bases lay outside the gene matches. CDR1 and CDR2 (germline): SGHKS, YYEKEE (reference sequence). The CDR3 loop reads CASSLGQGAYGYTF. The DNA for the CDR3 is TGTGCCAGCAGCTTGGGACAGGGGGCCTATGGCTACACCTTC.

The CDR3 loop reads CASSPWTSGGLSSYNEQFF. The CDR3 nucleotides are TGTGCCAGCAGCCCATGGACTAGCGGGGGGCTCAGCTCCTACAATGAGCAGTTCTTC. V is TRBV9 and J is TRBJ2-1, with TRBD2 identical over 14 bases. CDR3 length equals 19 residues. With V trimmed by 4 bases and J by 0 bases, 9 bases remained unmatched. Germline loops: CDR1 SGDLS, CDR2 YYNGEE.

V is TRBV19 and J is TRBJ1-4; 7 bases match TRBD1. There are 14 residues in the CDR3. Germline V gene sequence: CDR1 LNHDA, CDR2 SQIVND (reference sequence). Trimming at V came to 6 bases and at J to 3 bases, leaving 4 bases not matched to a gene. The chain's CDR3 is CASSHRGPNEKLFF. The DNA of the CDR3 is TGTGCCAGTAGCCACAGGGGTCCTAATGAAAAACTGTTTTTT.

This clone came up once. The chain is built from TRBV4-2 and TRBJ2-1; TRBD2 agrees at 12 bases. CDR1 LGHNA and CDR2 YNFKEQ come from the germline V gene. The CDR3 is made up of 16 amino acids. The V and J ends lost 5 bases and 7 bases, in that order; junction bases with no gene match: 9. CDR3 sequence: CASSSKSSGGANEQFF. CDR3 coding DNA: TGTGCCAGCAGCTCTAAGTCTAGCGGGGGGGCTAATGAGCAGTTCTTC.

This clone was counted once. The chain recombines TRBV2 with TRBJ2-2, with 16 bases fitting TRBD2. V shed 6 bases and J 8 bases; nucleotides not matched to a gene: 9. The CDR3 spans 17 residues. Germline CDR1 is SNHLY and CDR2 is FYNNEI. CDR3 amino acids: CASRGTSGRALSGELFF. The CDR3 DNA sequence: TGTGCCAGCAGGGGGACTAGCGGGAGGGCCCTTTCTGGGGAGCTGTTTTTT.